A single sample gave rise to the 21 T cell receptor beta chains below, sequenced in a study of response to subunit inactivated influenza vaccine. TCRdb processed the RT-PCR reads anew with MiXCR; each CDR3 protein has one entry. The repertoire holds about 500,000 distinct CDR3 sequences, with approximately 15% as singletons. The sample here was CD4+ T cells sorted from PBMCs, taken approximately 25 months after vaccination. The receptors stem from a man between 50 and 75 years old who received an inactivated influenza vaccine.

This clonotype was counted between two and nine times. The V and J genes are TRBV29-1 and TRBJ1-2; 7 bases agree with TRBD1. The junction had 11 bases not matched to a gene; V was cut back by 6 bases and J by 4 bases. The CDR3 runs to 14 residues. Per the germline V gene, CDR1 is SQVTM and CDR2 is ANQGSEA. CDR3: CSVIPGQRRYGYTF. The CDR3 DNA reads TGCAGCGTGATTCCGGGACAGCGGCGCTATGGCTACACCTTC.

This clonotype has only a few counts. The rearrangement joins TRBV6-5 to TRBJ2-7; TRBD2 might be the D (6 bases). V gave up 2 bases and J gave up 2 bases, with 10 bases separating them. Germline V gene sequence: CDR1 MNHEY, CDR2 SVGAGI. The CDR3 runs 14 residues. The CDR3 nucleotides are TGTGCCAGCAGTTACCGGGACTCAGCCTACGAGCAGTACTTC. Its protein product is CASSYRDSAYEQYF.

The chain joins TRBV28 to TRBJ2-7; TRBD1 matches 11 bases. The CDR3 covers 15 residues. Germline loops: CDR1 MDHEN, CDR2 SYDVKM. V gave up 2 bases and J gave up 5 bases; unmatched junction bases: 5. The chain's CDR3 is CASSLLGTGGNEQYF. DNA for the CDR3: TGTGCCAGCAGTTTACTGGGGACAGGGGGAAACGAGCAGTACTTC. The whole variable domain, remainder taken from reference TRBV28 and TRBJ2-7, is DVKVTQSSRYLVKRTGEKVFLECVQDMDHENMFWYRQDPGLGLRLIYFSYDVKMKEKGDIPEGYSVSREKKERFSLILESASTNQTSMYLCASSLLGTGGNEQYFGPGTRLTVT.

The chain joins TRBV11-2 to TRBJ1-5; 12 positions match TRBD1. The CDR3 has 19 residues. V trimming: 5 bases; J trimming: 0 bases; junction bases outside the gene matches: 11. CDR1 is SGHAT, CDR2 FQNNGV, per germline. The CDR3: CASSPGTGGWVASNQPQHF. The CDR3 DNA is TGTGCCAGCAGCCCCGGGACAGGGGGCTGGGTTGCTAGCAATCAGCCCCAGCATTTT.

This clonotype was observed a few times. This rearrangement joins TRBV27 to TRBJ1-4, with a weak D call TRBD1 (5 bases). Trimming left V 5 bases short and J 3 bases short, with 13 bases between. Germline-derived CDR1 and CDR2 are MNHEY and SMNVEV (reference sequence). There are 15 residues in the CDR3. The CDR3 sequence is CASSPYRFSNEKLFF. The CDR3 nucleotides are TGTGCCAGCAGTCCTTACAGGTTTTCTAATGAAAAACTGTTTTTT.

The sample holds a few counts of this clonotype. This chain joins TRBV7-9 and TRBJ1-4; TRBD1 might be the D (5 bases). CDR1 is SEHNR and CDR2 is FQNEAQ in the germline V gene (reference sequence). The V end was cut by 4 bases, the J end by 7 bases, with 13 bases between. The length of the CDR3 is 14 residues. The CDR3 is CASSSVGASEKLFF. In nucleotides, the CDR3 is TGTGCCAGCAGCTCCGTCGGGGCTAGTGAAAAACTGTTTTTT.

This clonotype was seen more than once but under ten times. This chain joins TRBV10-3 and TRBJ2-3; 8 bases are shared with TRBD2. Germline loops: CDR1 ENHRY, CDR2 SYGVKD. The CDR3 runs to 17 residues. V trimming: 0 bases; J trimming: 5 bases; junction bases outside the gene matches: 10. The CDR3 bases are TGTGCCATCAGTGAGTCCTTTCCAGCGGGAGTAGGAGATACGCAGTATTTT. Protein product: CAISESFPAGVGDTQYF.

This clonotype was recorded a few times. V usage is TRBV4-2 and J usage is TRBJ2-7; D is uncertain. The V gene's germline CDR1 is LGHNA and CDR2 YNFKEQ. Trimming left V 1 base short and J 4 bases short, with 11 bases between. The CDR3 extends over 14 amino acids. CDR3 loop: CASSQGGNLYEQYF. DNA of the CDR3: TGTGCCAGCAGCCAAGGTGGGAACCTTTACGAGCAGTACTTC.

DNA for the CDR3: TGTGCCAGCAGTGACATCAAGGGACAGGGGGTGTACAATGAGCAGTTCTTC. It encodes CASSDIKGQGVYNEQFF. The chain combines TRBV25-1 with TRBJ2-1; 11 bases align to TRBD1. J gave up 4 bases and V 3 bases, and 8 bases lay outside the gene matches. CDR1 MGHDK and CDR2 SYGVNS come from the germline V gene. The CDR3 extends over 17 amino acids.

CDR3 sequence (DNA): TGTGCCAGCAGTAATGAGCGGGGAGCCTACGAGCAGTACTTC. Amino acids: CASSNERGAYEQYF. This chain uses TRBV25-1 with TRBJ2-7, with 7 bases fitting TRBD2. Germline-derived CDR1 and CDR2 are MGHDK and SYGVNS. J was trimmed by 2 bases and V by 5 bases; bases with no gene match: 6. The CDR3 extends over 14 amino acids.

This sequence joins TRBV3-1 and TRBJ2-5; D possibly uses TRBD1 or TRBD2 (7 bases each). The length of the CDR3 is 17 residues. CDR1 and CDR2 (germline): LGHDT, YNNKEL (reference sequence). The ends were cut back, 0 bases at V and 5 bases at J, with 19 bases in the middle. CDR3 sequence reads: CASSQDWSRQGGETQYF. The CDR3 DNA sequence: TGTGCCAGCAGCCAAGATTGGAGTCGACAGGGAGGGGAGACCCAGTACTTC.

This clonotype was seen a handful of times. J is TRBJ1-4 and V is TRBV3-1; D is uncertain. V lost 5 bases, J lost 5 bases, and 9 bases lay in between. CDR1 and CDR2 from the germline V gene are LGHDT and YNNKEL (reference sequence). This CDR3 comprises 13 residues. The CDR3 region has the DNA TGTGCCAGCAGCTCCCAGCGAAATGAAAAACTGTTTTTT. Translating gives CASSSQRNEKLFF.

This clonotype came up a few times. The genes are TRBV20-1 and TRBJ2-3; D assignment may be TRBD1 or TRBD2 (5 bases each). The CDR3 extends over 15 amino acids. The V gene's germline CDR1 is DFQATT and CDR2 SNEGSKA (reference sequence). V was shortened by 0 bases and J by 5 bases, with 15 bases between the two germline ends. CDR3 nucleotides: TGCAGTGCTAGAGAGTTCGAGGGACCTGGAGATACGCAGTATTTT. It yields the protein CSAREFEGPGDTQYF.

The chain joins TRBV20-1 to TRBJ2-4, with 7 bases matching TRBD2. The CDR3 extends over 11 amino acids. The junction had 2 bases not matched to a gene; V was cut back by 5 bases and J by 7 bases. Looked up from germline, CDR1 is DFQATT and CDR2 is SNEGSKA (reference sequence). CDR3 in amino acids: CSAPLANIQYF. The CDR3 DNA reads TGCAGTGCTCCACTAGCGAACATTCAGTACTTC.

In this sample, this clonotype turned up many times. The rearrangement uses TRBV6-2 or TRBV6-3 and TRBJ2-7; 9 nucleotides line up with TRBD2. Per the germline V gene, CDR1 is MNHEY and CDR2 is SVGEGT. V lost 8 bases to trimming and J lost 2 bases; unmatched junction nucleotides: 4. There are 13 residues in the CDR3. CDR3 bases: TGTGCCAGCGGTAGGACTAGCGCCTACGAGCAGTACTTC. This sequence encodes CASGRTSAYEQYF.

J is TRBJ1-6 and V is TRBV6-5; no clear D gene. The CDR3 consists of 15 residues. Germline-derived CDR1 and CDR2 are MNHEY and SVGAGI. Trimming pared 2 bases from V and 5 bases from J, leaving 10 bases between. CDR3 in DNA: TGTGCCAGCAGTTACAGGAGGCCCGATAATTCACCCCTCCACTTT. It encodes CASSYRRPDNSPLHF.

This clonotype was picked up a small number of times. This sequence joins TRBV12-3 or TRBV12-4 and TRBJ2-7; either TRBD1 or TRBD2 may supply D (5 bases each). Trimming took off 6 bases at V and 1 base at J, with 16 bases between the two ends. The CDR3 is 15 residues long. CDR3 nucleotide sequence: TGTGCCAGCAGAAACGGGGCCATGGCGTCCTACGAGCAGTACTTC. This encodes CASRNGAMASYEQYF.

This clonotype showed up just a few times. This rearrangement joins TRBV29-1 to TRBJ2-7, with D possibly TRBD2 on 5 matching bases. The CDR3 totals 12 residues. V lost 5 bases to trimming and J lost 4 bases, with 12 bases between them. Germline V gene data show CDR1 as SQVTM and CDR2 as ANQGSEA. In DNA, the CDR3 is TGCAGCGTTCGGCAAACGGGGTACGAGCAGTACTTC. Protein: CSVRQTGYEQYF.

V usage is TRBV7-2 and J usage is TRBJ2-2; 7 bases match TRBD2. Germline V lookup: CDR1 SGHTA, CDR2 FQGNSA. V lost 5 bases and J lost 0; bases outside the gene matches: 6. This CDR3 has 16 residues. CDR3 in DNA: TGTGCCAGCAGCCCTATGGGGACTACGAACACCGGGGAGCTGTTTTTT. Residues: CASSPMGTTNTGELFF.

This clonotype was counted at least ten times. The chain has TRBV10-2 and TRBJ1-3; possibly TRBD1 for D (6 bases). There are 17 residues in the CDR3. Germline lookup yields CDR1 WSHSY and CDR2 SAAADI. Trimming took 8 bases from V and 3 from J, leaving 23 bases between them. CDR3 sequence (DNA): TGCGCCAGCGGGACGGGGGCAGTTGCTCCTCGTGGAAACACCATATATTTT. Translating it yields CASGTGAVAPRGNTIYF.

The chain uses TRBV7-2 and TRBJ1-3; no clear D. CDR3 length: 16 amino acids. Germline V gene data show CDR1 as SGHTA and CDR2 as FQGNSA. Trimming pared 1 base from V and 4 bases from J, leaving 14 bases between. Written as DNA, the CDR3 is TGTGCCAGCAGCTTAGTGGCCATAGCAGGAGGAAACACCATATATTTT. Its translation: CASSLVAIAGGNTIYF.